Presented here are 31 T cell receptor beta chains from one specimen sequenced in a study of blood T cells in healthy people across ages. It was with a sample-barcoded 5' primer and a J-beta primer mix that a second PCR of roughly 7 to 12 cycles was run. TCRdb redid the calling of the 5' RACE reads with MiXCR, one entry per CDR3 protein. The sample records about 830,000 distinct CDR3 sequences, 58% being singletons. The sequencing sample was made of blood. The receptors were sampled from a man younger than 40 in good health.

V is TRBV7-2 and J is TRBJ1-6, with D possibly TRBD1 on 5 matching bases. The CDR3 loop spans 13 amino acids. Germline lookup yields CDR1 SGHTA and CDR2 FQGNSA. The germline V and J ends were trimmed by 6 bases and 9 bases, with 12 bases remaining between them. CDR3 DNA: TGTGCCAGCAGAGGGGCCGGCACTTCACCCCTCCACTTT. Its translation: CASRGAGTSPLHF.

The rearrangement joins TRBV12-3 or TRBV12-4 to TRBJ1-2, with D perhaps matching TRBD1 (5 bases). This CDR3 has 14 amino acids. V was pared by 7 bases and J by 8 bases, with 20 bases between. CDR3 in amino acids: CASTLPGQRGGYTF. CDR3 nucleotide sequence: TGTGCCAGCACCCTACCCGGACAAAGAGGCGGCTACACCTTC.

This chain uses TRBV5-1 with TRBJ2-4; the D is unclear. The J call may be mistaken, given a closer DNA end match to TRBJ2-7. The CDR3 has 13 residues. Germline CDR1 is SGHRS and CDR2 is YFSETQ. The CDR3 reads CASSPDWAYEQYF. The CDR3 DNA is TGCGCCAGCAGCCCTGATTGGGCCTACGAGCAGTACTTC.

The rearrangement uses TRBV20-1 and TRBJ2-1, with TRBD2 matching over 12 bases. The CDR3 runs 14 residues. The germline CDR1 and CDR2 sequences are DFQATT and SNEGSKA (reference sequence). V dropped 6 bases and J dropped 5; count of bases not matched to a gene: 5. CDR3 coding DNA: TGCAGTGCCAGGCTAGCGGGAGGGAACAATGAGCAGTTCTTC. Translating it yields CSARLAGGNNEQFF.

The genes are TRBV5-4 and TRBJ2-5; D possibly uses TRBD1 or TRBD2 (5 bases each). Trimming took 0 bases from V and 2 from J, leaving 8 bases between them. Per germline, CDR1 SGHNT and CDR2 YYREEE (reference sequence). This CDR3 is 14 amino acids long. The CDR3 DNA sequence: TGTGCCAGCAGCTTGGGGAGGACACAAGAGACCCAGTACTTC. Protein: CASSLGRTQETQYF.

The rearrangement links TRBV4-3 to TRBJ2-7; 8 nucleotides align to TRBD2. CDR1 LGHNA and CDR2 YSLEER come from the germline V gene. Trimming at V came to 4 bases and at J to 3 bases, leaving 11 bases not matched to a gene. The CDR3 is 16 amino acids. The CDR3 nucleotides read TGCGCCAGCAGCCCCTCTCCAGCGGGAGTCGACTACGAGCAGTACTTC. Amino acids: CASSPSPAGVDYEQYF.

This CDR3 reads CASGTRSGGHYNEQFF. CDR3 nucleotide sequence: TGTGCCAGCGGGACTAGGTCGGGTGGCCACTACAATGAGCAGTTCTTC. The chain recombines TRBV6-2 or TRBV6-3 with TRBJ2-1; 8 nucleotides agree with TRBD2. V dropped 8 bases and J dropped 3; count of bases not matched to a gene: 12. There are 16 residues in the CDR3. Germline CDR1 is MNHEY and CDR2 is SVGEGT.

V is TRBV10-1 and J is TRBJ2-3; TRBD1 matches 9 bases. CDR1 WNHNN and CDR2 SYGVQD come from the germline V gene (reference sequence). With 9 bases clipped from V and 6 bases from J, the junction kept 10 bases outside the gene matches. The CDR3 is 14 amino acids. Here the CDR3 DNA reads TGCGCCAGTCGAAGGGACAGGGCATCTGATACGCAGTATTTT. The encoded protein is CASRRDRASDTQYF.

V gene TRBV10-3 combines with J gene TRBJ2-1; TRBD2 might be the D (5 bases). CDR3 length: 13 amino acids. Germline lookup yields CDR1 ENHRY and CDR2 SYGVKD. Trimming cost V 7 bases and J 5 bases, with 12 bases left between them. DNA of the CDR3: TGTGCCATCACCCCGACTATGAACAATGAGCAGTTCTTC. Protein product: CAITPTMNNEQFF.

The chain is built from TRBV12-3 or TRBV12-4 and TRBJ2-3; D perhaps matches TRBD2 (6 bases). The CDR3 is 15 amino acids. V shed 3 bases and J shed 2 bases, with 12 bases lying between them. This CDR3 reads CASSFWRGYTDTQYF. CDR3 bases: TGTGCCAGCAGTTTCTGGCGGGGATACACAGATACGCAGTATTTT.

The CDR3 protein is CAGRARASNTGELFF. The CDR3 DNA sequence: TGTGCCGGAAGGGCGCGGGCATCGAACACCGGGGAGCTGTTTTTT. The genes are TRBV7-9 and TRBJ2-2; TRBD2 is a possible D gene (5 bases). CDR3 length: 15 amino acids. V lost 11 bases and J 0 bases, leaving 16 bases between the germline ends. CDR1 and CDR2 from the germline V gene are SEHNR and FQNEAQ (reference sequence).

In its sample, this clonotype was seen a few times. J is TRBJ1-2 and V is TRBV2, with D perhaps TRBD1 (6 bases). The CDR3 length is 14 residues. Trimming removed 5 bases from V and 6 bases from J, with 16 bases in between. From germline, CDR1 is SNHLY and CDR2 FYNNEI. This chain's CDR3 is CASSRREGGNGYTF. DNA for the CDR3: TGTGCCAGCAGTCGGAGAGAGGGGGGAAATGGCTACACCTTC. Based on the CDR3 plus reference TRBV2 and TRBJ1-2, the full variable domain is EPEVTQTPSHQVTQMGQEVILRCVPISNHLYFYWYRQILGQKVEFLVSFYNNEISEKSEIFDDQFSVERPDGSNFTLKIRSTKLEDSAMYFCASSRREGGNGYTFGSGTRLTVV.

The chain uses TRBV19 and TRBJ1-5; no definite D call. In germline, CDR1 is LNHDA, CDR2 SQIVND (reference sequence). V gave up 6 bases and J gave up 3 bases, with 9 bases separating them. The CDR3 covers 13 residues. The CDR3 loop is CASSRQNNQPQHF. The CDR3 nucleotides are TGTGCCAGTAGCCGCCAGAACAATCAGCCCCAGCATTTT.

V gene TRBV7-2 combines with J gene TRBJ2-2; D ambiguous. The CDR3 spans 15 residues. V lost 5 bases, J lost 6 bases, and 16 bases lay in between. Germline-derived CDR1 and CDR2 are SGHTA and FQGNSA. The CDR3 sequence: CASSIDSASPGELFF. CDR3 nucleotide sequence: TGTGCCAGCAGCATAGACTCCGCGTCCCCCGGGGAGCTGTTTTTT.

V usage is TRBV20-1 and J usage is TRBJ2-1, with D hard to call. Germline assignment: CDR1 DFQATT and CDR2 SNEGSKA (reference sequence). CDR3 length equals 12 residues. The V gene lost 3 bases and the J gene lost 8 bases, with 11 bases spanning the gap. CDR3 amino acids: CSARVGFDEQFF. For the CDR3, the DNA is TGCAGTGCTAGGGTTGGGTTCGATGAGCAGTTCTTC.

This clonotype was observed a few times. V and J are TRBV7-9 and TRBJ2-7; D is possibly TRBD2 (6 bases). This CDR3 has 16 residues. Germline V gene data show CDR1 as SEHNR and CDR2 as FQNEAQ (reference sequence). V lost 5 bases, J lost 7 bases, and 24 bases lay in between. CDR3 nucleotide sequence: TGTGCCAGCAGCCGCCGTGGGGGACTGAGCAGTCAAGAGCAGTACTTC. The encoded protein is CASSRRGGLSSQEQYF.

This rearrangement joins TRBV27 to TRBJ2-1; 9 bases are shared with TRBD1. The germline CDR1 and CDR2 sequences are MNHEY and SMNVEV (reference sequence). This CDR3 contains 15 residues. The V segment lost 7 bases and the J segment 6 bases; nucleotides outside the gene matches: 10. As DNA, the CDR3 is TGTGCCAGCACCGCAGGGACAGGGCCTTTCAATGAGCAGTTCTTC. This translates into CASTAGTGPFNEQFF.

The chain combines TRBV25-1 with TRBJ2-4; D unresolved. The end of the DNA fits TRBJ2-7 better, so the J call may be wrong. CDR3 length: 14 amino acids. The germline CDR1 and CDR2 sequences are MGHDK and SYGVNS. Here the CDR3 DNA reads TGTGCCAGCAGTGTTCTTTATAGTGGCGGCGAGCAGTACTTC. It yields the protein CASSVLYSGGEQYF.

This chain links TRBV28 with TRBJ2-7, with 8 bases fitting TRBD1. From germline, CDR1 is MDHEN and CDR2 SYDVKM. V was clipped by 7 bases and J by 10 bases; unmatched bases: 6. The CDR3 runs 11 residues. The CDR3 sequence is CASTLGQGQYF. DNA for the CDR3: TGTGCCAGCACCCTCGGACAGGGACAGTACTTC. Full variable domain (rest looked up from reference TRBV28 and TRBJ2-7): DVKVTQSSRYLVKRTGEKVFLECVQDMDHENMFWYRQDPGLGLRLIYFSYDVKMKEKGDIPEGYSVSREKKERFSLILESASTNQTSMYLCASTLGQGQYFGPGTRLTVT.

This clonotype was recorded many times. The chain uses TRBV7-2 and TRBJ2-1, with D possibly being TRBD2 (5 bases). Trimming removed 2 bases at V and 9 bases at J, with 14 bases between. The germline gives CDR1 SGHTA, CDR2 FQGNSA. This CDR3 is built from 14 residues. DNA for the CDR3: TGTGCCAGCAGCTTAATCGTAAGGGAGACTGAGCAGTTCTTC. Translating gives CASSLIVRETEQFF.

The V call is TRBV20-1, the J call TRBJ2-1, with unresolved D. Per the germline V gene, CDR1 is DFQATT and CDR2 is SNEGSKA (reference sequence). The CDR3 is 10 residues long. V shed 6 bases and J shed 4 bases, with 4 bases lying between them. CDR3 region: CSAAYNEQFF. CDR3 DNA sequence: TGCAGTGCAGCTTACAATGAGCAGTTCTTC.

The CDR3 DNA follows: TGTGCCAGCAGTTCTCCATCCGGGACAGGGCGGTACGAGCAGTACTTC. Encoded protein: CASSSPSGTGRYEQYF. This rearrangement joins TRBV28 to TRBJ2-7, with TRBD1 identical over 9 bases. The CDR3 totals 16 residues. The germline V gene has CDR1 MDHEN and CDR2 SYDVKM. J lost 4 bases, V lost 4 bases, and 11 bases had no gene match.

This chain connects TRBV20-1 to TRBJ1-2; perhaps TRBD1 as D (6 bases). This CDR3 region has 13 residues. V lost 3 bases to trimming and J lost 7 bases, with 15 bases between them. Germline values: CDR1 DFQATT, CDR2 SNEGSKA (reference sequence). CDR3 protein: CSASPTGTLGYTF. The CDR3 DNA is TGCAGTGCTAGTCCCACAGGGACTCTTGGCTACACCTTC.

This CDR3 is CASIYSYILAGPSSSYNEQFF. The CDR3, as DNA: TGTGCCAGCATTTATAGTTACATACTAGCGGGACCCTCCAGCTCCTACAATGAGCAGTTCTTC. The chain uses TRBV6-4 and TRBJ2-1, with 10 bases lining up with TRBD2. The CDR3 sequence is 21 residues long. The J segment lost 0 bases and the V segment lost 7 bases, leaving 21 bases of the junction unmatched. Germline values: CDR1 MRHNA, CDR2 SNTAGT.

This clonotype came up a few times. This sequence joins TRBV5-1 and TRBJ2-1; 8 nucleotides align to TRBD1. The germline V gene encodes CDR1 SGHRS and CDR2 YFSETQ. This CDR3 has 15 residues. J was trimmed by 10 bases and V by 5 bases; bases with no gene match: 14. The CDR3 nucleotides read TGCGCCAGCAGACGTGACAGGGGTGGGACACAAGAGCAGTTCTTC. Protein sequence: CASRRDRGGTQEQFF. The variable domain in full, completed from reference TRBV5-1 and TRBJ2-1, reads KAGVTQTPRYLIKTRGQQVTLSCSPISGHRSVSWYQQTPGQGLQFLFEYFSETQRNKGNFPGRFSGRQFSNSRSEMNVSTLELGDSALYLCASRRDRGGTQEQFFGPGTRLTVL.

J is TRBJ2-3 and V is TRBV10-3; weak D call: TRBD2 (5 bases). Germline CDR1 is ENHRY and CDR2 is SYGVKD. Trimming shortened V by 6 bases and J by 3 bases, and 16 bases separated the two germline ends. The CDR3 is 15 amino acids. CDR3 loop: CAISDRRGRTDTQYF. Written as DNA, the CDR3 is TGTGCCATCAGCGACCGAAGAGGGAGAACAGATACGCAGTATTTT.

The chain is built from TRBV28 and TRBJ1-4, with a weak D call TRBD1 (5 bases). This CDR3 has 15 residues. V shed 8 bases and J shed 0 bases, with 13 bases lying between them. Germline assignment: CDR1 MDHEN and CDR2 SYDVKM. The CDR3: CASHNRQTTNEKLFF. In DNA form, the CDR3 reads TGTGCCAGCCACAACAGGCAAACAACTAATGAAAAACTGTTTTTT.

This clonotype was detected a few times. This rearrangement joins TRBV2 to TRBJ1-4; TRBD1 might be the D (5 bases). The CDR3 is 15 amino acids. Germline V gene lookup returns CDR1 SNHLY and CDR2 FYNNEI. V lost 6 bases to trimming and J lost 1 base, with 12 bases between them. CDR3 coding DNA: TGTGCCAGCAGCGAGGAAGACAGAACTAATGAAAAACTGTTTTTT. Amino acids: CASSEEDRTNEKLFF. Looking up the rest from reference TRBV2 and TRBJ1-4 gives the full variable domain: EPEVTQTPSHQVTQMGQEVILRCVPISNHLYFYWYRQILGQKVEFLVSFYNNEISEKSEIFDDQFSVERPDGSNFTLKIRSTKLEDSAMYFCASSEEDRTNEKLFFGSGTQLSVL.

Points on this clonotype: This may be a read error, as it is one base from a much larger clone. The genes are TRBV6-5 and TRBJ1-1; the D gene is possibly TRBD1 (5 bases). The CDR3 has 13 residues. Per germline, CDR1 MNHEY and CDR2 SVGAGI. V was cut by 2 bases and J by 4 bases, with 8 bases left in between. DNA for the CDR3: TGTGCCAGCAGTTACGGGGGGAGCACTGAAGCTTTCTTT. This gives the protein CASSYGGSTEAFF.

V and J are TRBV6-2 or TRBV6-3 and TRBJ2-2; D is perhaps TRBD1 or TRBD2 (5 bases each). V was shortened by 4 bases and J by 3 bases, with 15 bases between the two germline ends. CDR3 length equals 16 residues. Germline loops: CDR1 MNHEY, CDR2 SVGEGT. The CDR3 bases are TGTGCCAGCAGTTCAATGGGACGGGTAGACACCGGGGAGCTGTTTTTT. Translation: CASSSMGRVDTGELFF.

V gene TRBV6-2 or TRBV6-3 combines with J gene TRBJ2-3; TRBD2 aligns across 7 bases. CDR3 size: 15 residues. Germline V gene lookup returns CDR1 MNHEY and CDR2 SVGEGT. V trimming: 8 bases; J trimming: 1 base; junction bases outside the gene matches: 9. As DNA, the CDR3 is TGTGCCAGCGTCCGACGGGAGGCCCGCACAGATACGCAGTATTTT. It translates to CASVRREARTDTQYF.